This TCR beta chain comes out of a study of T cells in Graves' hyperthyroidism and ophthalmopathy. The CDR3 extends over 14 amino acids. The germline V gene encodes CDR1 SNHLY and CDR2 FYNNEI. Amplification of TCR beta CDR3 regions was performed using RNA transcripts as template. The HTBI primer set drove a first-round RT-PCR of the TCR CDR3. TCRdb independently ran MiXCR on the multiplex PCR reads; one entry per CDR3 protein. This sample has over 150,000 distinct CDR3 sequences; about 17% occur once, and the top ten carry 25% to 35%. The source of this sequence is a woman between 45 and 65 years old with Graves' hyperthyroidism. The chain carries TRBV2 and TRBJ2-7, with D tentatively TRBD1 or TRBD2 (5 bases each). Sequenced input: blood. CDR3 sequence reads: CATLGTESSYEQYF. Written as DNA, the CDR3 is TGTGCTACGCTTGGGACGGAAAGCTCCTACGAGCAGTACTTC.